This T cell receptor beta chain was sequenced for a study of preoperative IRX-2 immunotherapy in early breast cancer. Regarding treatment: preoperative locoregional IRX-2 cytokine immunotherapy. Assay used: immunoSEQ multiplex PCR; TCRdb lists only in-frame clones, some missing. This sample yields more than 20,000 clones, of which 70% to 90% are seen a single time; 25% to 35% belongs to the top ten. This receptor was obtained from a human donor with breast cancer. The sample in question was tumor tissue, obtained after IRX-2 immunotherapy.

DNA for the CDR3: TGTGCCAACATTGATCGGAGGGTGGGGGCGCCCGGAAACACCATATATTTT. Translated, it gives CANIDRRVGAPGNTIYF. The V gene is TRBV7-2, the J gene TRBJ1-3; a possible D gene is TRBD1 (6 bases). Per the germline V gene, CDR1 is SGHTA and CDR2 is FQGNSA. The CDR3 has 17 residues. V gave up 10 bases and J gave up 4 bases, with 26 bases separating them.